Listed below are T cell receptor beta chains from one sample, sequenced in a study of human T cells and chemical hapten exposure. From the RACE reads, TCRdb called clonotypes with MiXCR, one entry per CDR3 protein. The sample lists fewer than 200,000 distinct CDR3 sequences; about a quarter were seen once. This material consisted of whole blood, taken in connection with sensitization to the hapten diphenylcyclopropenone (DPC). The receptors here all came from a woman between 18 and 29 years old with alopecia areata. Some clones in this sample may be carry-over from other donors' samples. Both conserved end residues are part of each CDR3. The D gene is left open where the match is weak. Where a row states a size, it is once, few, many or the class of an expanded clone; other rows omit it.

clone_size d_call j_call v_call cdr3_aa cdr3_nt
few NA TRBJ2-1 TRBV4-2 CASSQESGPDPKPFF TGTGCCAGCAGCCAAGAGTCGGGACCAGACCCCAAGCCGTTCTTC
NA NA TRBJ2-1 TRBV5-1 CASSAANDEQFF TGCGCCAGCAGCGCTGCTAACGATGAGCAGTTCTTC
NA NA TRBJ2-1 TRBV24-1 CATSGMGRTSSYNEQFF TGTGCCACCAGTGGGATGGGGAGGACGAGCTCCTACAATGAGCAGTTCTTC
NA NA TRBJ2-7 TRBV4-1 CASSFDKTYEQYF TGCGCCAGCAGCTTCGACAAGACCTACGAGCAGTACTTC
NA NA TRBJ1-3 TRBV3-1 CASSHSAGNTIYF TGTGCCAGCAGCCACTCTGCTGGAAACACCATATATTTT
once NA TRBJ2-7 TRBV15 CATSRDKGELYEQYF TGTGCCACCAGCAGAGATAAAGGGGAACTGTACGAGCAGTACTTC
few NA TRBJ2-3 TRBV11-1 CASSVTLTSTDTQYF TGTGCCAGCAGCGTGACACTTACCAGCACAGATACGCAGTATTTT
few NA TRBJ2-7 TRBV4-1 CASSQDPPKLISYEQYF TGCGCCAGCAGCCAAGATCCTCCCAAACTAATCTCCTACGAGCAGTACTTC
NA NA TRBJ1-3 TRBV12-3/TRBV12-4 CASRVFSGNTIYF TGTGCCAGCAGGGTATTCTCTGGAAACACCATATATTTT
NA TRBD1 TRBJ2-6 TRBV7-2 CASSFRGLTGGFSGANVLTF TGTGCCAGCAGCTTTAGAGGGCTGACAGGGGGTTTCTCTGGGGCCAACGTCCTGACTTTC
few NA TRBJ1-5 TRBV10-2 CASKTGSNQPQHF TGCGCCAGCAAAACAGGAAGCAATCAGCCCCAGCATTTT
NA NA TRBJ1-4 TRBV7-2 CASSPGQTEKLFF TGTGCCAGCAGCCCCGGACAGACTGAAAAACTGTTTTTT
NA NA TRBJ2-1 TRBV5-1 CASRVANNEQFF TGCGCCAGCAGGGTCGCGAACAATGAGCAGTTCTTC
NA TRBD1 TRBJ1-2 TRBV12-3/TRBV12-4 CTSSRGQPLDGYTF TGTACCAGCAGCAGGGGACAGCCTCTAGATGGCTACACCTTC
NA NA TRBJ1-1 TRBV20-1 CSASGGRSLITEAFF TGCAGTGCTAGTGGTGGTAGGAGTTTGATCACTGAAGCTTTCTTT
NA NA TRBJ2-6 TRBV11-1 CASSLPPSGANVLTF TGTGCCAGCAGCCTGCCCCCTAGTGGGGCCAACGTCCTGACTTTC
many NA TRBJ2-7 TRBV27 CASSLSKGGEQYF TGTGCCAGCAGTTTATCAAAGGGGGGCGAGCAGTACTTC
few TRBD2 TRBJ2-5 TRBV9 CASSERGTQETQYF TGTGCCAGCAGCGAGCGGGGAACACAAGAGACCCAGTACTTC
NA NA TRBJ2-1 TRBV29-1 CSVETNRGSEFF TGCAGCGTTGAGACGAATAGAGGCAGTGAGTTCTTC
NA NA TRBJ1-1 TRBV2 CASNPQITKMNTEAFF TGTGCCAGCAATCCACAGATAACTAAAATGAACACTGAAGCTTTCTTT
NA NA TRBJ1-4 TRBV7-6 CASSLTGANEKLFF TGTGCCAGCAGCTTAACGGGCGCTAATGAAAAACTGTTTTTT
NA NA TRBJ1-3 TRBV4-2 CASSQDTQRIGNTIYF TGTGCCAGCAGCCAAGATACCCAGCGCATCGGAAACACCATATATTTT
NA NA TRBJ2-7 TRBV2 CASRDSGGGREQYF TGTGCCAGCAGGGATAGCGGTGGTGGGCGCGAGCAGTACTTC
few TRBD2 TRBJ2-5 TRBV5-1 CASSLDRGGLETQYF TGCGCCAGCAGCTTGGACCGGGGGGGCCTAGAGACCCAGTACTTC
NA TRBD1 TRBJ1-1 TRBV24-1 CATSERTGSEAFF TGTGCCACCAGTGAAAGGACAGGTAGTGAAGCTTTCTTT
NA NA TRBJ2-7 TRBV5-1 CASSLTGSDEQYF TGCGCCAGCAGCTTGACAGGGTCGGACGAGCAGTACTTC
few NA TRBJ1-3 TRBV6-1 CASSERPGSGNTIYF TGTGCCAGCAGTGAACGCCCGGGGTCGGGAAACACCATATATTTT
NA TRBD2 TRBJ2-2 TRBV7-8 CASSPRTSGGSNTGELFF TGTGCCAGCAGCCCTCGGACTAGCGGGGGTTCGAACACCGGGGAGCTGTTTTTT
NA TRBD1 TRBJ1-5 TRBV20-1 CSARERQGGRQPQHF TGCAGTGCTAGGGAGAGACAGGGAGGAAGGCAGCCCCAGCATTTT
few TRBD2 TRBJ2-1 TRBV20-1 CSAIGWASGGPSSYNEQFF TGCAGTGCTATCGGCTGGGCTAGCGGGGGACCGAGCTCCTACAATGAGCAGTTCTTC
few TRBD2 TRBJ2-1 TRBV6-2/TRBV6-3 CASSTLAGPKSYNEQFF TGTGCCAGCTCGACACTAGCGGGACCGAAATCCTACAATGAGCAGTTCTTC